One sample yielded the 19 T cell receptor beta chains listed below, sequenced in a study of control samples from healthy donors and cancer patients. The protocol was immunoSEQ multiplex PCR, while the TCRdb copy is restricted to in-frame clones and leaves out a portion. Of over 50,000 clones listed, under 90% were seen once; the top ten hold around 10%. Material for sequencing was blood. These receptors were taken from a man between 65 and 80 years old in good health.

V gene TRBV6-4 combines with J gene TRBJ2-1, with D perhaps given as TRBD1 or TRBD2 (5 bases each). Germline V lookup: CDR1 MRHNA, CDR2 SNTAGT. Trimming stripped 6 bases from V and 2 bases from J, with 8 bases between. The CDR3 has 13 residues. CDR3 nucleotide sequence: TGTGCCAGCAGCCGGGACCCCTACAATGAGCAGTTCTTC. This gives the protein CASSRDPYNEQFF.

The chain has TRBV7-9 and TRBJ1-1; D remains ambiguous. The CDR3 extends over 14 amino acids. Germline values: CDR1 SEHNR, CDR2 FQNEAQ (reference sequence). V was shortened by 2 bases and J by 0 bases, with 7 bases between the two germline ends. The CDR3, as DNA: TGTGCCAGCAGCTTACTGGGGATGAACACTGAAGCTTTCTTT. It codes for CASSLLGMNTEAFF. The full variable domain, with the rest looked up from reference TRBV7-9 and TRBJ1-1, is DTGVSQNPRHKITKRGQNVTFRCDPISEHNRLYWYRQTLGQGPEFLTYFQNEAQLEKSRLLSDRFSAERPKGSFSTLEIQRTEQGDSAMYLCASSLLGMNTEAFFGQGTRLTVV.

The rearrangement joins TRBV29-1 to TRBJ2-3, with D unresolved. Per the germline V gene, CDR1 is SQVTM and CDR2 is ANQGSEA. The CDR3 spans 13 residues. Trimming removed 5 bases from V and 1 base from J, with 10 bases in between. DNA for the CDR3: TGCAGCGTTAATTTGAGGCGCACAGATACGCAGTATTTT. This encodes CSVNLRRTDTQYF.

In its sample, this clone was seen once. This chain uses TRBV11-3 with TRBJ2-1; 7 bases map to TRBD2. The J segment lost 16 bases and the V segment lost 1 base, leaving 10 bases of the junction unmatched. From germline, CDR1 is SGHNT and CDR2 YENEEA. CDR3 length equals 13 residues. The CDR3, as DNA: TGTGCCAGCAGCTTAGCCCCCCAGCGGGATAATTTCTTC. This gives the protein CASSLAPQRDNFF.

The rearrangement joins TRBV6-1 to TRBJ2-3; a weak D match, TRBD2 (7 bases). Trimming took off 2 bases at V and 1 base at J, with 16 bases between the two ends. Germline CDR1 MNHNS, CDR2 SASEGT. CDR3 length: 17 residues. The CDR3 loop is CASSESRGGYGTDTQYF. The CDR3 DNA reads TGTGCCAGCAGTGAAAGTAGGGGGGGCTATGGCACAGATACGCAGTATTTT.

The CDR3 nucleotides read TGTGCCAGCAGTTGGGGGACTGGTTCTAGCACAGATACGCAGTATTTT. It specifies CASSWGTGSSTDTQYF. V and J are TRBV6-5 and TRBJ2-3, with TRBD2 as a possible D gene (6 bases). The CDR3 is made up of 16 amino acids. Germline V gives CDR1 MNHEY, CDR2 SVGAGI. V was cut by 4 bases and J by 0 bases, with 14 bases left in between.

This chain connects TRBV5-1 to TRBJ2-2; the D gene is possibly TRBD2 (6 bases). Trimming took off 1 base at V and 4 bases at J, with 14 bases between the two ends. CDR3 size: 16 residues. From germline, CDR1 is SGHRS and CDR2 YFSETQ. The CDR3 DNA follows: TGCGCCAGCAGCTTGAGCACTAGCCAAGTCACCGGGGAGCTGTTTTTT. Translating it yields CASSLSTSQVTGELFF.

The chain uses TRBV19 and TRBJ2-1; 7 nucleotides line up with TRBD2. V trimming: 4 bases; J trimming: 4 bases; junction bases outside the gene matches: 13. From germline, CDR1 is LNHDA and CDR2 SQIVND (reference sequence). The CDR3 runs to 17 residues. CDR3 DNA sequence: TGTGCCAGTAGTACCGCCCCCGGAGTAGCGGGTTACAATGAGCAGTTCTTC. Encoded protein: CASSTAPGVAGYNEQFF.

This clone showed up just a few times. V is TRBV6-6 and J is TRBJ1-1; tentative D call: TRBD1 (6 bases). CDR1 and CDR2 (germline): MNHNY, SVGAGI (reference sequence). This CDR3 region has 14 residues. V was clipped by 8 bases and J by 3 bases, with 16 bases between them. The CDR3 DNA follows: TGTGCCAGCCGATTAACAGGGTATGACACTGAAGCTTTCTTT. Translated: CASRLTGYDTEAFF.

The chain couples TRBV19 to TRBJ2-7; 11 bases agree with TRBD2. The CDR3 is made up of 18 amino acids. The V and J ends lost 2 bases and 3 bases, in that order; junction bases with no gene match: 12. CDR1 and CDR2 (germline): LNHDA, SQIVND (reference sequence). The CDR3 DNA sequence: TGTGCCAGTAGTATAAGGTCTATCACTAGCGGGAGCTTCTACGAGCAGTACTTC. Residues: CASSIRSITSGSFYEQYF.

This chain uses TRBV7-2 with TRBJ2-2, with TRBD2 as a possible D gene (5 bases). CDR1 and CDR2 from the germline V gene are SGHTA and FQGNSA. V lost 5 bases to trimming and J lost 5 bases, with 15 bases between them. The CDR3 consists of 15 residues. The CDR3 region is CASSVERRRTGELFF. CDR3 DNA: TGTGCCAGCAGCGTCGAGCGGAGGAGGACCGGGGAGCTGTTTTTT.

The chain joins TRBV6-5 to TRBJ1-3, with D possibly being TRBD1 (5 bases). Trimming removed 5 bases from V and 2 bases from J, with 13 bases in between. This CDR3 is 15 amino acids long. Germline loops: CDR1 MNHEY, CDR2 SVGAGI. The CDR3 is CASSRTMGAGNTIYF. The DNA of the CDR3 is TGTGCCAGCAGTCGGACCATGGGGGCTGGAAACACCATATATTTT.

The gene calls are TRBV14 and TRBJ2-7; 9 nucleotides line up with TRBD1. Germline V CDR1 and CDR2: SGHDN, FVKESK. The CDR3 runs to 21 residues. J lost 5 bases, V lost 4 bases, and 27 bases had no gene match. CDR3 DNA sequence: TGTGCCAGCAGCCGGGACAGGGCCCCGTCCTGGGGGCTACCAACCGGAAACGAGCAGTACTTC. It encodes CASSRDRAPSWGLPTGNEQYF.

This sequence joins TRBV7-9 and TRBJ1-1; D perhaps matches TRBD1 (5 bases). The CDR3 is 18 residues long. Germline assignment: CDR1 SEHNR and CDR2 FQNEAQ (reference sequence). V lost 4 bases to trimming and J lost 3 bases, with 24 bases between them. DNA of the CDR3: TGTGCCAGCAGCTCCTTGTCCCTTGGGGCCAGGGCCGACACTGAAGCTTTCTTT. It encodes CASSSLSLGARADTEAFF.

This chain joins TRBV10-3 and TRBJ2-2; a weak D match, TRBD1 (6 bases). The CDR3 has 15 amino acids. The germline gives CDR1 ENHRY, CDR2 SYGVKD. The germline V and J ends were trimmed by 8 bases and 8 bases, with 21 bases remaining between them. The chain's CDR3 is CAIGQLPSSRGELFF. CDR3 coding DNA: TGTGCCATCGGACAGCTACCATCCTCACGAGGGGAGCTGTTTTTT.

V and J are TRBV5-1 and TRBJ1-5; D is undetermined. This CDR3 spans 14 amino acids. CDR1 is SGHRS and CDR2 is YFSETQ in the germline V gene. Trimming took 0 bases from V and 6 from J, leaving 10 bases between them. The CDR3 DNA reads as TGCGCCAGCAGCTTGGCCACGGGGAGTCAGCCCCAGCATTTT. Protein: CASSLATGSQPQHF.

The sample holds a few counts of this clone. The V call is TRBV3-1 (or the pseudogene TRBV3-2), the J call TRBJ1-1; maybe TRBD1 (6 bases). The germline V and J ends were trimmed by 3 bases and 7 bases, with 15 bases remaining between them. The CDR3 runs to 14 residues. Per germline, CDR1 LGHDT and CDR2 YNNKEL (reference sequence). The DNA of the CDR3 is TGTGCCAGCAGCCAGGAGACAGGTCGCATTGAAGCTTTCTTT. It codes for CASSQETGRIEAFF.

CDR3 sequence: CASSFTGLTRRGQPQHF. CDR3 DNA sequence: TGTGCCAGCAGTTTTACGGGACTCACGAGGAGGGGTCAGCCCCAGCATTTT. The rearrangement joins TRBV28 to TRBJ1-5, with D tentatively TRBD1 (5 bases). This CDR3 contains 17 residues. The germline CDR1 and CDR2 sequences are MDHEN and SYDVKM. Deletions cut 3 bases from V and 6 bases from J, with 21 bases between.

The rearrangement uses TRBV5-1 and TRBJ1-2; TRBD1 aligns across 8 bases. J lost 4 bases, V lost 2 bases, and 4 bases had no gene match. The germline CDR1 and CDR2 sequences are SGHRS and YFSETQ. The CDR3 extends over 14 amino acids. CDR3 sequence (DNA): TGCGCCAGCAGCTTTGGGGACAGGTTCTATGGCTACACCTTC. Protein sequence: CASSFGDRFYGYTF.